Listed below are T cell receptor beta chains from one sample, sequenced in a study of OX40 agonist ivuxolimab in advanced cancers. TCRdb keeps only in-frame clones here, not all; method: immunoSEQ multiplex PCR. Here the sample spans tens of thousands of clones, about four fifths being singletons. Source: CD4+ or CD8+ T cells sorted from blood, taken in a trial of the OX40 agonist ivuxolimab. These receptors were collected from an adult with an advanced solid tumor such as melanoma, head and neck, liver or kidney cancer. The CDR3 runs from the conserved cysteine through the conserved F or W. The D gene is left open where the match is weak. Size is stated for part of the rows, as once, few or many counts, or as a class when the clone is expanded.

CDR3aa,CDR3nt,j_gene,d_gene,abundance,len,v_gene
CASSSTGGGARDTQYF,TGTGCCAGCAGCTCCACGGGCGGGGGGGCCAGAGATACGCAGTATTTT,TRBJ2-3,TRBD2,NA,16,TRBV11-2
CASSLRGGGGGYGYTF,TGTGCCAGCAGTTTAAGGGGGGGAGGGGGCGGCTATGGCTACACCTTC,TRBJ1-2,TRBD1,NA,16,TRBV27
CAWTPKGQGRNQPQHF,TGTGCCTGGACTCCGAAGGGGCAGGGGCGCAATCAGCCCCAGCATTTT,TRBJ1-5,NA,NA,16,TRBV30
CSVVTGTPEAFF,TGCAGCGTTGTAACAGGGACCCCTGAAGCTTTCTTT,TRBJ1-1,NA,NA,12,TRBV29-1
CASSEGTSRSYEQYF,TGTGCCAGCAGTGAAGGGACTAGCCGCTCCTACGAGCAGTACTTC,TRBJ2-7,TRBD2,NA,15,TRBV2
CASSPGDRTMNTEAFF,TGTGCCAGCTCACCAGGGGACAGAACTATGAACACTGAAGCTTTCTTT,TRBJ1-1,TRBD1,once,16,TRBV18
CATRGGRGSYNEQFF,TGTGCCACCCGGGGTGGCAGGGGGTCCTACAATGAGCAGTTCTTC,TRBJ2-1,TRBD1,few,15,TRBV28
CASISGTPNTGELFF,TGTGCCAGTATTAGCGGGACACCGAACACCGGGGAGCTGTTTTTT,TRBJ2-2,TRBD2,NA,15,TRBV19
CASSQDRVLSTDTQYF,TGCGCCAGCAGCCAAGATAGGGTCCTTAGCACAGATACGCAGTATTTT,TRBJ2-3,NA,NA,16,TRBV4-3
CASSASPGLSAREQFF,TGTGCCAGCAGCGCGAGCCCGGGACTGTCCGCACGTGAGCAGTTCTTC,TRBJ2-1,NA,NA,16,TRBV7-9
CASSVAPNTEAFF,TGTGCCAGCAGCGTAGCGCCGAACACTGAAGCTTTCTTT,TRBJ1-1,NA,NA,13,TRBV9
CASSLTGSLVQEAQYF,TGTGCCAGCAGCCTAACAGGGTCTTTGGTACAAGAGGCCCAGTACTTC,TRBJ2-5,NA,once,16,TRBV7-9
CASSTKIRWYEQFF,TGTGCCAGCAGTACTAAAATCAGATGGTATGAGCAGTTCTTC,TRBJ2-1,NA,NA,14,TRBV6-6
CASREMGPQGEQYF,TGTGCCAGCCGCGAGATGGGACCTCAAGGAGAGCAGTACTTC,TRBJ2-7,NA,NA,14,TRBV18
CASSFMTGGAETQYF,TGTGCCAGCAGCTTCATGACAGGGGGCGCAGAGACCCAGTACTTC,TRBJ2-5,TRBD1,few,15,TRBV7-3
CAISAPSGGATGELFF,TGTGCCATCAGTGCCCCTAGCGGGGGGGCGACCGGGGAGCTGTTTTTT,TRBJ2-2,TRBD2,NA,16,TRBV10-3
CSVDLTGAEAFF,TGCAGCGTTGACCTTACAGGGGCTGAAGCTTTCTTT,TRBJ1-1,TRBD1,NA,12,TRBV29-1
CASRLVAGSYEQYF,TGTGCAAGTCGCTTAGTGGCCGGGTCCTACGAGCAGTACTTC,TRBJ2-7,NA,NA,14,TRBV12-2
CASSLQGQVTARETQYF,TGTGCCAGCAGCTTACAGGGGCAAGTCACCGCGAGGGAGACCCAGTACTTC,TRBJ2-5,TRBD1,NA,17,TRBV4-2
CASSSQGADTQYF,TGTGCCAGCAGCTCACAGGGAGCAGATACGCAGTATTTT,TRBJ2-3,NA,NA,13,TRBV5-4
CASSLGGKRNQPQHF,TGTGCCAGCAGCTTAGGTGGAAAGCGCAATCAGCCCCAGCATTTT,TRBJ1-5,NA,NA,15,TRBV7-2
CASSPRRLGNIQYF,TGCGCCAGCAGCCCCCGTAGGCTCGGAAACATTCAGTACTTC,TRBJ2-4,NA,once,14,TRBV4-3
CASSTQGIGAKNIQYF,TGCGCCAGCAGCACTCAGGGAATTGGAGCCAAAAACATTCAGTACTTC,TRBJ2-4,NA,few,16,TRBV5-1
CAWCPGGGQAFF,TGTGCCTGGTGCCCAGGGGGGGGCCAAGCTTTCTTT,TRBJ1-1,TRBD1,NA,12,TRBV30
CASSRQPANTEAFF,TGTGCCAGCAGCAGACAGCCTGCAAACACTGAAGCTTTCTTT,TRBJ1-1,NA,NA,14,TRBV7-2
CASQGDYTEAFF,TGTGCCAGCCAGGGAGATTACACTGAAGCTTTCTTT,TRBJ1-1,NA,few,12,TRBV9
CASSFLSGSQPSSYNEQFF,TGTGCCAGCAGTTTTCTAAGCGGGAGCCAGCCTAGCTCCTACAATGAGCAGTTCTTC,TRBJ2-1,TRBD2,NA,19,TRBV28
CASSLEGAGGKLFF,TGTGCCAGCAGCTTGGAGGGGGCAGGGGGGAAACTGTTTTTT,TRBJ1-4,TRBD1,NA,14,TRBV5-8
CASSPGTWSSYEQYF,TGTGCCAGCAGCCCCGGGACTTGGTCCTCCTACGAGCAGTACTTC,TRBJ2-7,NA,NA,15,TRBV7-2
CASSLEPGNTIYF,TGCGCCAGCAGCTTGGAGCCTGGAAACACCATATATTTT,TRBJ1-3,NA,NA,13,TRBV5-1
CASFQGGGQPQHF,TGTGCCAGCTTCCAGGGGGGAGGGCAGCCCCAGCATTTT,TRBJ1-5,TRBD1,NA,13,TRBV5-4
CSVWGQGRYEQYF,TGCAGCGTCTGGGGACAGGGGCGTTACGAGCAGTACTTC,TRBJ2-7,TRBD1,NA,13,TRBV29-1
CASSLKLPPRIYNEQFF,TGTGCCAGCAGCTTAAAGCTCCCCCCCAGGATTTACAATGAGCAGTTCTTC,TRBJ2-1,NA,NA,17,TRBV7-2
CASSLSGQGRYGYTF,TGTGCCAGCAGCTTAAGCGGACAGGGAAGATATGGCTACACCTTC,TRBJ1-2,TRBD1,NA,15,TRBV13
CASSGGAGGYTF,TGTGCCAGCAGTGGGGGGGCTGGTGGCTACACCTTC,TRBJ1-2,NA,NA,12,TRBV2
CASSLRAATSGNTIYF,TGTGCCAGCAGCTTAAGGGCGGCGACCTCTGGAAACACCATATATTTT,TRBJ1-3,NA,NA,16,TRBV11-3
CASSLLYQRNTGELFF,TGTGCCAGCAGCTTGTTGTACCAGCGTAACACCGGGGAGCTGTTTTTT,TRBJ2-2,NA,NA,16,TRBV5-6
CASSLYENTEAFF,TGTGCCAGCAGTTTATACGAGAACACTGAAGCTTTCTTT,TRBJ1-1,NA,NA,13,TRBV27
CASSLGSIETQYF,TGTGCCAGCAGCTTGGGAAGCATCGAGACCCAGTACTTC,TRBJ2-5,NA,NA,13,TRBV5-6
CASSQVTRNEQFF,TGCGCCAGCAGCCAAGTGACTCGTAATGAGCAGTTCTTC,TRBJ2-1,NA,once,13,TRBV4-1
CASSLVGSGGYGYTF,TGTGCCAGCAGCTTAGTAGGATCAGGGGGGTATGGCTACACCTTC,TRBJ1-2,TRBD1,NA,15,TRBV7-2
CASSEKYWQISYEQYF,TGTGCCAGCAGTGAAAAGTACTGGCAGATCTCCTACGAGCAGTACTTC,TRBJ2-7,NA,NA,16,TRBV6-1
CASSQDSNRVDGYTF,TGCGCCAGCAGCCAAGATTCCAACAGGGTCGATGGCTACACCTTC,TRBJ1-2,NA,NA,15,TRBV4-3
CAWSESAGDYGYTF,TGTGCCTGGAGTGAGTCGGCAGGTGACTATGGCTACACCTTC,TRBJ1-2,NA,NA,14,TRBV30
CASSFGPQYYGYTF,TGTGCCAGCAGTTTCGGGCCTCAATACTATGGCTACACCTTC,TRBJ1-2,NA,NA,14,TRBV6-5
CASSEWGADYGYTF,TGTGCCAGCAGTGAATGGGGGGCGGACTATGGCTACACCTTC,TRBJ1-2,NA,NA,14,TRBV6-1
CASRPGGTNTGELFF,TGTGCCAGCCGTCCAGGGGGGACGAACACCGGGGAGCTGTTTTTT,TRBJ2-2,NA,NA,15,TRBV28
CASSFWTGKNTEAFF,TGTGCCAGCAGCTTTTGGACGGGGAAGAACACTGAAGCTTTCTTT,TRBJ1-1,NA,NA,15,TRBV5-6
CASSKVVGSPLHF,TGTGCCAGCAGTAAGGTTGTTGGGTCACCCCTCCACTTT,TRBJ1-6,NA,few,13,TRBV2
CASSFGSLDTQYF,TGTGCCAGCAGTTTTGGGAGTCTAGATACGCAGTATTTT,TRBJ2-3,NA,NA,13,TRBV6-1
CASSYSRDRGDYGYTF,TGTGCCAGCAGTTACTCCCGGGACAGGGGTGACTATGGCTACACCTTC,TRBJ1-2,TRBD1,NA,16,TRBV28
CAISLQKNTEAFF,TGTGCCATCAGCCTACAGAAGAACACTGAAGCTTTCTTT,TRBJ1-1,NA,NA,13,TRBV10-3
CASSPTGDRGETQYF,TGTGCCAGCAGCCCGACAGGGGACCGGGGGGAGACCCAGTACTTC,TRBJ2-5,TRBD1,few,15,TRBV4-2
CSAIFTEKLFF,TGCAGTGCTATTTTCACCGAAAAACTGTTTTTT,TRBJ1-4,NA,few,11,TRBV20-1
CASSSTGLGYEQFF,TGTGCCAGCAGTTCTACGGGACTAGGGTATGAGCAGTTCTTC,TRBJ2-1,TRBD2,few,14,TRBV2
CASSPGQGLVTIYF,TGTGCCAGTAGTCCGGGACAAGGGCTTGTCACCATATATTTT,TRBJ1-3,NA,NA,14,TRBV19